The 5 T cell receptor beta chains in this list originate from one sample, sequenced in a study of blood T cell repertoires in COVID-19. Libraries were prepared by immunoSEQ multiplex PCR; TCRdb keeps only in-frame clonotypes and omits some of them. The sample yields hundreds of thousands of clones, around nine tenths seen once. The sequenced material came from PBMCs or T cells enriched from blood (not recorded which). The source of these receptors is a man aged 55 to 70 who had recovered from COVID-19.

The chain employs TRBV6-5 and TRBJ2-2; weak D call: TRBD2 (6 bases). The CDR3 is made up of 13 amino acids. The V gene lost 2 bases and the J gene lost 5 bases, with 6 bases spanning the gap. The germline V gene encodes CDR1 MNHEY and CDR2 SVGAGI. DNA of the CDR3: TGTGCCAGCAGTTACGGGGGGACCGGGGAGCTGTTTTTT. It specifies CASSYGGTGELFF.

This chain joins TRBV4-1 and TRBJ1-6, with no clear D. The V gene lost 1 base and the J gene lost 9 bases, with 4 bases spanning the gap. The CDR3 sequence is 12 residues long. The germline V gene encodes CDR1 MGHRA and CDR2 YSYEKL. Here the CDR3 DNA reads TGCGCCAGCAGCCAAGTTAGTTCACCCCTCCACTTT. This sequence encodes CASSQVSSPLHF.

The J gene is TRBJ1-4, the V gene TRBV29-1, with TRBD1 matching 8 bases. The CDR3 covers 14 residues. The germline CDR1 and CDR2 sequences are SQVTM and ANQGSEA. The ends lost 6 bases at V and 5 bases at J; junction bases unmatched: 8. The CDR3 loop reads CSVGQGQRNEKLFF. In DNA form, the CDR3 reads TGCAGCGTCGGACAGGGACAGCGGAATGAAAAACTGTTTTTT.

The chain carries TRBV7-9 and TRBJ2-2, with 8 bases aligning to TRBD1. The CDR3 consists of 16 residues. The J segment lost 3 bases and the V segment lost 1 base, leaving 4 bases of the junction unmatched. Germline assignment: CDR1 SEHNR and CDR2 FQNEAQ (reference sequence). The CDR3 is CASSLGQGFDTGELFF. The CDR3 DNA is TGTGCCAGCAGCTTAGGACAGGGGTTCGACACCGGGGAGCTGTTTTTT.

The CDR3 region has the DNA TGCGCCAGCAGCTCCGGGACAGGGCTCTACGAGCAGTACTTC. This translates into CASSSGTGLYEQYF. The chain couples TRBV5-1 to TRBJ2-7, with 9 bases identical to TRBD1. CDR1 is SGHRS and CDR2 is YFSETQ in the germline V gene. Trimming took 3 bases from V and 3 from J; bases not matched to a gene: 4. This CDR3 region has 14 residues.